This T cell receptor (beta chain) appears in the sequencing data of a study of T cells expressing NK-cell markers. Each CDR3 protein gets one entry in TCRdb, which reprocessed the 5' RACE reads and gives no DNA. There are roughly 160,000 distinct CDR3 sequences in the sample, with around 21% held by the top ten. The germline V gene has CDR1 MGHRA and CDR2 YSYEKL. The CDR3 consists of 14 residues. The receptor comes from a man aged 18 to 69 in good health. The sample comprised blood T cells: a sorted CD56 or NKG2C T cell subset, CD4+ or CD8+ T cells, or bulk PBMC T cells (not recorded which). The chain has TRBV4-1 and TRBJ2-7; the TCRdb call, TRBD1, lacks DNA for checking. CDR3 loop: CASSQSRTGREQYF.